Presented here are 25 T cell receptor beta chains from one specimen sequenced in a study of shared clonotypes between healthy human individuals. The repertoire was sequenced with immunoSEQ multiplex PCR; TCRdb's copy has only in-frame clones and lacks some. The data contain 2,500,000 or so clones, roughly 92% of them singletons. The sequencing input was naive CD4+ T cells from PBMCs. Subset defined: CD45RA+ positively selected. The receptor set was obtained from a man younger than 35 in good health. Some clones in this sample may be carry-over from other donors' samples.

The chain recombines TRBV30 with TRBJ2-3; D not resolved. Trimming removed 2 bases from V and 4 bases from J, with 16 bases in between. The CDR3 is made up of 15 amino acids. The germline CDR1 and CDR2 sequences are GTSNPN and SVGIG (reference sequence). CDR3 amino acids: CAWSSGTSFSDTQYF. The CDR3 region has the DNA TGTGCCTGGAGTTCGGGTACTTCTTTTTCAGATACGCAGTATTTT.

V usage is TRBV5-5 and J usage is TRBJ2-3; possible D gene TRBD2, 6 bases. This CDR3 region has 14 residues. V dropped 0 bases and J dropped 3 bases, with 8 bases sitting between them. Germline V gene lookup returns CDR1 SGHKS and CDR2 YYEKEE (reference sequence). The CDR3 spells CASSLAAGTDTQYF. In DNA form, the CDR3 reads TGTGCCAGCAGCTTGGCGGCGGGAACAGATACGCAGTATTTT.

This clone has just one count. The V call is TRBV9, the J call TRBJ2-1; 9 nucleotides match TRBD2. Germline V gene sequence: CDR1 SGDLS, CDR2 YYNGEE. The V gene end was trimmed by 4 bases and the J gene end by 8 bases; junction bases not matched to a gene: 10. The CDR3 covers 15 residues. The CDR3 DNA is TGTGCCAGCAGCCCTCTTGGCGGGAGGGGCGATGAGCAGTTCTTC. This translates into CASSPLGGRGDEQFF. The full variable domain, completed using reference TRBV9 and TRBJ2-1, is DSGVTQTPKHLITATGQRVTLRCSPRSGDLSVYWYQQSLDQGLQFLIQYYNGEERAKGNILERFSAQQFPDLHSELNLSSLELGDSALYFCASSPLGGRGDEQFFGPGTRLTVL.

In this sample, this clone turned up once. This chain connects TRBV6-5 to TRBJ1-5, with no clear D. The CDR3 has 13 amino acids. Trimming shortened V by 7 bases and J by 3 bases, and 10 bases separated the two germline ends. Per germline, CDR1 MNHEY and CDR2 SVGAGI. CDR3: CASTVGFNQPQHF. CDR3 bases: TGTGCCAGCACCGTCGGCTTCAATCAGCCCCAGCATTTT.

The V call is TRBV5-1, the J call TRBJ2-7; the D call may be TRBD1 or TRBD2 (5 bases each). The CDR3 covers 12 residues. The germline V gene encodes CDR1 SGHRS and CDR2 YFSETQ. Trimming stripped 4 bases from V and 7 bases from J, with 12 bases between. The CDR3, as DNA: TGCGCCAGCAGCAGGGACCCACCTGAGCAGTACTTC. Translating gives CASSRDPPEQYF.

DNA of the CDR3: TGTGCCAGCAGCCCCGGGTGGGGGACTGAAGCTTTCTTT. Protein: CASSPGWGTEAFF. This chain uses TRBV7-3 with TRBJ1-1, with D perhaps TRBD1 (5 bases). The CDR3 has 13 residues. Between the trimmed V and J ends, which lost 5 bases and 5 bases, there was a span of 12 bases. Germline V gives CDR1 SGHTA, CDR2 FQGTGA.

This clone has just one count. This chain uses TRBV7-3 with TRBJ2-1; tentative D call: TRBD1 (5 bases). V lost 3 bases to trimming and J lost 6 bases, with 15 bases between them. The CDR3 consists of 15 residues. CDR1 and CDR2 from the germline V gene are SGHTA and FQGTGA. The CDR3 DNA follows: TGTGCCAGCAGCTTGTGGGCAGGGATACCCAATGAGCAGTTCTTC. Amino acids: CASSLWAGIPNEQFF.

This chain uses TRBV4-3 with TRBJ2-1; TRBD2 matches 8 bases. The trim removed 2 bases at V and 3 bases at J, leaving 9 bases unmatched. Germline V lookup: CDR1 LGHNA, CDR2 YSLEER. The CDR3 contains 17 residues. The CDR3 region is CASSQFSGMGYYNEQFF. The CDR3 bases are TGCGCCAGCAGCCAATTTAGCGGGATGGGCTACTACAATGAGCAGTTCTTC.

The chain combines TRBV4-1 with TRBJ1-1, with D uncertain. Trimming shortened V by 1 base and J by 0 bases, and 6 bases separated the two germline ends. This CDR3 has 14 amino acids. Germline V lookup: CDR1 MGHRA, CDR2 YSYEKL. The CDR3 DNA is TGCGCCAGCAGCCAAGTGGGTCTGAACACTGAAGCTTTCTTT. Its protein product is CASSQVGLNTEAFF.

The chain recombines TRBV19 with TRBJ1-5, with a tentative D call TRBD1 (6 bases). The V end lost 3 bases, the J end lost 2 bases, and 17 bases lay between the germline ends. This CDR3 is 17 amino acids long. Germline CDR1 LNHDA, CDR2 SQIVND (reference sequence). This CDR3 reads CASSIYRERVGNQPQHF. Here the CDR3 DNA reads TGTGCCAGTAGTATTTACAGGGAGAGGGTTGGCAATCAGCCCCAGCATTTT.

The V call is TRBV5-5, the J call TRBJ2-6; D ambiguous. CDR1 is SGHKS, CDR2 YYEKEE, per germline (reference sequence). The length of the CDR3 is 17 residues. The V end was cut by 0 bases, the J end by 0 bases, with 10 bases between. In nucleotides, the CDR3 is TGTGCCAGCAGCTTGGGCAGTACCACCTCTGGGGCCAACGTCCTGACTTTC. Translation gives CASSLGSTTSGANVLTF. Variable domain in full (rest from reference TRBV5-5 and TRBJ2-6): DAGVTQSPTHLIKTRGQQVTLRCSPISGHKSVSWYQQVLGQGPQFIFQYYEKEERGRGNFPDRFSARQFPNYSSELNVNALLLGDSALYLCASSLGSTTSGANVLTFGAGSRLTVL.

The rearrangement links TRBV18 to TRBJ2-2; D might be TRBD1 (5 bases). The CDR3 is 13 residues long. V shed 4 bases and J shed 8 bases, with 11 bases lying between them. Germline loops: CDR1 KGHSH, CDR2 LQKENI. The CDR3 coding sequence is TGTGCCAGCTCACGAACGACAGTGGGGGAGCTGTTTTTT. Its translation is CASSRTTVGELFF.

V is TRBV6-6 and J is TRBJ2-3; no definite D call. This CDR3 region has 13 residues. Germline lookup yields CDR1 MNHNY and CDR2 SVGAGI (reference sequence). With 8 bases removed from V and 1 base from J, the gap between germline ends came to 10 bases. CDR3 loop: CASLGGGTDTQYF. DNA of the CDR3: TGTGCCAGCTTGGGCGGAGGCACAGATACGCAGTATTTT.

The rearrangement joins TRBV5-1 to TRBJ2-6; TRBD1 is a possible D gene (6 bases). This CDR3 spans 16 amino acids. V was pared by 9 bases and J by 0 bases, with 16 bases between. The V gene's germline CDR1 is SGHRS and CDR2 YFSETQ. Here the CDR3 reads CATRPGQNSGANVLTF. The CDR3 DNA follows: TGCGCCACCCGACCGGGACAAAACTCTGGGGCCAACGTCCTGACTTTC.

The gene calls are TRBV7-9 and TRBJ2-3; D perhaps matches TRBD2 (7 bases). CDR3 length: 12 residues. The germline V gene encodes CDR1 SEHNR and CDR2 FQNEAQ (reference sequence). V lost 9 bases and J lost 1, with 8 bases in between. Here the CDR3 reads CARGGGTDTQYF. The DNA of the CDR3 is TGTGCCAGAGGGGGGGGCACAGATACGCAGTATTTT.

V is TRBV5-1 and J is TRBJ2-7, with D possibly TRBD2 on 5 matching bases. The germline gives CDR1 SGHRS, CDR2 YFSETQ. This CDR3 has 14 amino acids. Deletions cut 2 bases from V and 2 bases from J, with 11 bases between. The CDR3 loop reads CASSFVSGAYEQYF. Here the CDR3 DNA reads TGCGCCAGCAGCTTTGTCAGCGGAGCCTACGAGCAGTACTTC.

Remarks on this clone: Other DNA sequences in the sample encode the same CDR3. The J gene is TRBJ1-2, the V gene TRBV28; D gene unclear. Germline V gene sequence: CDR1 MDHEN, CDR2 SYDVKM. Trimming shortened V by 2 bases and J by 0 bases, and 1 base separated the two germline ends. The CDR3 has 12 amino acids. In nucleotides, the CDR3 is TGTGCCAGCAGTTTAACTAACTATGGCTACACCTTC. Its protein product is CASSLTNYGYTF.

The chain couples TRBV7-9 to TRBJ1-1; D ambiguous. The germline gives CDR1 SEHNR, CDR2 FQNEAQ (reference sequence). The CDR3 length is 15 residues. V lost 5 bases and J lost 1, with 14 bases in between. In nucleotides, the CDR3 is TGTGCCAGCAGCCTGGCGGGCAGTAGGAACACTGAAGCTTTCTTT. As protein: CASSLAGSRNTEAFF.

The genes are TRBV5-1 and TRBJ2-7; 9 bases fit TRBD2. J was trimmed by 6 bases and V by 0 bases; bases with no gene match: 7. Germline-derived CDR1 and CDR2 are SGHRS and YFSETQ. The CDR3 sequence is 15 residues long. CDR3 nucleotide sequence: TGCGCCAGCAGCTTGGGGGTAGCGGGAGATGGCGAGCAGTACTTC. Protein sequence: CASSLGVAGDGEQYF.

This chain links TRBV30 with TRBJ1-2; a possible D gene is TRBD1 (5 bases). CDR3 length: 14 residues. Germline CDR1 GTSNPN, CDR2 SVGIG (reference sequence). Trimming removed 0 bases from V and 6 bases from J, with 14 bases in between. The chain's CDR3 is CAWSVLAGGNGYTF. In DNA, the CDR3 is TGTGCCTGGAGTGTACTAGCGGGGGGAAATGGCTACACCTTC.

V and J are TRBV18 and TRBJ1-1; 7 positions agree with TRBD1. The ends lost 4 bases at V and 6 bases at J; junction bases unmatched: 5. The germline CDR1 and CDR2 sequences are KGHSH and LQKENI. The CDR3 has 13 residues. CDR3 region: CASSRAGGSEAFF. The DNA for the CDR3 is TGTGCCAGCTCACGGGCAGGGGGGTCTGAAGCTTTCTTT.

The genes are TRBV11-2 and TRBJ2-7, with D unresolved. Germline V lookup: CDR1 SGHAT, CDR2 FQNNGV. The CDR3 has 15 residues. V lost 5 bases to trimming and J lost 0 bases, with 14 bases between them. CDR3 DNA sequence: TGTGCCAGCAGCCCGATGGCGGAGAGCTCCTACGAGCAGTACTTC. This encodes CASSPMAESSYEQYF.

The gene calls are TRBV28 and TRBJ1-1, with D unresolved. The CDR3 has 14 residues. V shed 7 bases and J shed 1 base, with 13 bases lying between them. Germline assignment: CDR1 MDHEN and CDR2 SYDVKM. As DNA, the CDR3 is TGTGCCAGCAACGGATCGGGGAGGAACACTGAAGCTTTCTTT. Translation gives CASNGSGRNTEAFF.

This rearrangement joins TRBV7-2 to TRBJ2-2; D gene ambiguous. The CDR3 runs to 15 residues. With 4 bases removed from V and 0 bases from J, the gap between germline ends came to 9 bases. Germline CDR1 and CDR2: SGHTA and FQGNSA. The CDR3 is CASSSRPPNTGELFF. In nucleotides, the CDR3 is TGTGCCAGCAGCTCAAGACCCCCGAACACCGGGGAGCTGTTTTTT. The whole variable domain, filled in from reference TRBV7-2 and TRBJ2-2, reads GAGVSQSPSNKVTEKGKDVELRCDPISGHTALYWYRQSLGQGLEFLIYFQGNSAPDKSGLPSDRFSAERTGGSVSTLTIQRTQQEDSAVYLCASSSRPPNTGELFFGEGSRLTVL.

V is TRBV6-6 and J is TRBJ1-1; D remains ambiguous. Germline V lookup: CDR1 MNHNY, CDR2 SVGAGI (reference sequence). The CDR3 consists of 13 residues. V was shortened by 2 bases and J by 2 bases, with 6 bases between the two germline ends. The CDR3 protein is CASSYQDNTEAFF. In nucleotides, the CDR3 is TGTGCCAGCAGTTACCAGGACAACACTGAAGCTTTCTTT.